This note documents a single TCR beta chain sequence. These data are taken from a study of CD8 T cells in Susac syndrome. The RNA input was roughly 0.45 to 1 ug, and it was reverse transcribed with random hexamers. TCRdb re-called the immunoSEQ multiplex PCR reads with MiXCR, one entry per CDR3 protein. The table has tens of thousands of distinct CDR3 sequences, 94% seen once. The recently defined diagnostic criteria for definite or probable disease were met by the Susac syndrome patients. CDR3 length equals 15 residues. Between the trimmed V and J ends, which lost 6 bases and 1 base, there was a span of 14 bases. The germline V gene has CDR1 SNHLY and CDR2 FYNNEI.

This chain uses TRBV2 with TRBJ2-3; D may be TRBD1 (5 bases). Source material: CD8+ T cells from PBMCs. The receptor's source is a human donor with Susac syndrome. CDR3 region: CASRKTVTGTDTQYF. CDR3 sequence (DNA): TGTGCCAGCAGGAAGACAGTGACGGGCACAGATACGCAGTATTTT.